This TCR beta chain was profiled in a study of cytomegalovirus exposure and HLA in healthy donors. General observations from the study: The study put 150 or so TCR beta chains on its list as cytomegalovirus-associated. Donor immune exposure was known only as CMV serostatus. Later, an analysis showed that TCR beta chains associated with HLA were more clonally expanded than others that were equally common.

When sampled, the donors appeared nominally healthy, though they likely had unrecorded immune exposures. This CDR3 contains 13 residues. Germline V gene data show CDR1 as LNHDA and CDR2 as SQIVND (reference sequence). V was cut by 5 bases and J by 11 bases, with 18 bases left in between. As for this clone: Its antigen is currently unknown.

PCR used 60 Vbeta primers and 13 Jbeta primers. Here immunoSEQ multiplex PCR was the method, and the copy in TCRdb shows in-frame clones only, minus some. The profile shows 100,000 to 150,000 clones, 80% of them singletons. J is TRBJ1-1 and V is TRBV19; D uncertain. The specimen sequenced was PBMCs. The receptor comes from a man aged 25-45 years in good health and CMV-seropositive. As DNA, the CDR3 is TGTGCCAGTAGTCTCCAGTCGAGGTTCGTGGCTTTCTTT. It specifies CASSLQSRFVAFF.